The 22 T cell receptor beta chains below were found in one sample sequenced in a study of CD8+ T cells in alopecia areata. Sequencing used cDNA as its template, made by extracting RNA and reverse transcribing it. The protocol was immunoSEQ multiplex PCR, while the TCRdb copy is restricted to in-frame clones and leaves out a portion. The sample yields some 88,000 clones, 40% to 50% seen once. Treatment: oral pan-JAK inhibitor, 5-10 mg twice daily. Sample: CD8+ T cells sorted from blood, taken at week 24, from a patient treated with tofacitinib. These receptor sequences come from a human donor with alopecia areata.

V gene TRBV25-1 combines with J gene TRBJ2-1; the match to TRBD2 covers 9 bases. V dropped 3 bases and J dropped 7; count of bases not matched to a gene: 10. The CDR3 spans 16 residues. CDR1 and CDR2 (germline): MGHDK, SYGVNS. This chain's CDR3 is CASSDPSSGIRNEQFF. In nucleotides, the CDR3 is TGTGCCAGCAGTGACCCCTCTAGCGGGATTCGAAATGAGCAGTTCTTC.

The chain links TRBV6-5 to TRBJ2-1; D not certain. V dropped 0 bases and J dropped 4 bases, with 7 bases sitting between them. The CDR3 extends over 14 amino acids. CDR1 and CDR2 (germline): MNHEY, SVGAGI. CDR3 region: CASSYSATYNEQFF. The CDR3 DNA sequence: TGTGCCAGCAGTTACTCAGCAACGTACAATGAGCAGTTCTTC.

V and J are TRBV2 and TRBJ1-4; the match to TRBD1 covers 7 bases. The CDR3 runs 13 residues. V gave up 6 bases and J gave up 7 bases; unmatched junction bases: 5. In germline, CDR1 is SNHLY, CDR2 FYNNEI. The CDR3 sequence: CASRYRGGEKLFF. The CDR3 DNA is TGTGCCAGCAGGTACAGGGGTGGTGAAAAACTGTTTTTT.

This clone was counted between two and nine times. The chain carries TRBV4-1 and TRBJ2-6; D not resolved. With 0 bases removed from V and 0 bases from J, the gap between germline ends came to 6 bases. The CDR3 extends over 16 amino acids. Germline V gene data show CDR1 as MGHRA and CDR2 as YSYEKL. The CDR3 here is CASSQEPSSGANVLTF. DNA of the CDR3: TGCGCCAGCAGCCAAGAACCGTCCTCTGGGGCCAACGTCCTGACTTTC.

V usage is TRBV5-1 and J usage is TRBJ2-2; D remains unclear. The germline V and J ends were trimmed by 0 bases and 6 bases, with 12 bases remaining between them. CDR3 length: 15 amino acids. Looked up from germline, CDR1 is SGHRS and CDR2 is YFSETQ. The DNA for the CDR3 is TGCGCCAGCAGCTTGGAGTGGGAAGGAGCCGGGGAGCTGTTTTTT. This encodes CASSLEWEGAGELFF.

A note on this clone: This sequence is one base from a far larger clone and is likely a read error. The rearrangement uses TRBV11-1 and TRBJ2-1; D is possibly TRBD1 or TRBD2 (5 bases each). This CDR3 comprises 14 residues. Germline lookup yields CDR1 SGHAT and CDR2 FQDESV (reference sequence). CDR3 nucleotides: TGTGCCAGCAGCTTCTGGGGGAGCTACAATGAGCAGCTCTTC. Translating gives CASSFWGSYNEQLF.

The chain carries TRBV28 and TRBJ2-4, with unresolved D. The CDR3 contains 13 residues. Germline V gene data show CDR1 as MDHEN and CDR2 as SYDVKM. V was pared by 5 bases and J by 2 bases, with 7 bases between. The CDR3 region is CASSGDSKNIQYF. CDR3 in DNA: TGTGCCAGCAGTGGAGACTCCAAAAACATTCAGTACTTC.

This clone turned up a few times. The chain's CDR3 is CASSYSYEQYF. The DNA for the CDR3 is TGTGCCAGCAGCTACAGCTACGAGCAGTACTTC. J is TRBJ2-7 and V is TRBV5-6; no firm D call. V gave up 3 bases and J gave up 3 bases, with 4 bases separating them. Germline assignment: CDR1 SGHDT and CDR2 YYEEEE. The CDR3 loop spans 11 amino acids.

The sample holds a few counts of this clone. J is TRBJ1-2 and V is TRBV16; the D is unclear. This CDR3 is built from 14 residues. The V and J ends lost 5 bases and 1 base respectively, with 11 bases between them. Germline CDR1 is KGHSY and CDR2 is FQNENV. The CDR3 region is CASSEGGVNYGYTF. In nucleotides, the CDR3 is TGTGCCAGCAGCGAGGGAGGAGTTAACTATGGCTACACCTTC.

This clone was recorded a few times. The rearrangement joins TRBV2 to TRBJ2-4, with D uncertain. Germline values: CDR1 SNHLY, CDR2 FYNNEI. The CDR3 sequence is 14 residues long. Trimming took 11 bases from V and 3 from J, leaving 17 bases between them. The CDR3, as DNA: TGTGCCGCGCCGAGCCGGGCCGGCAAAAACATTCAGTACTTC. Translation gives CAAPSRAGKNIQYF.

This rearrangement joins TRBV27 to TRBJ2-3; D not resolved. In germline, CDR1 is MNHEY, CDR2 SMNVEV (reference sequence). CDR3 size: 17 residues. V was shortened by 0 bases and J by 4 bases, with 17 bases between the two germline ends. The CDR3 reads CASSLSAPGSTADTQYF. In DNA, the CDR3 is TGTGCCAGCAGTTTATCGGCTCCGGGCTCCACTGCAGATACGCAGTATTTT.

This clone was seen once. The J gene is TRBJ1-1, the V gene TRBV9; D gene unclear. V lost 4 bases, J lost 6 bases, and 16 bases lay in between. The CDR3 contains 14 residues. The germline V gene has CDR1 SGDLS and CDR2 YYNGEE. CDR3 residues: CASSTDAYPPEAFF. DNA for the CDR3: TGTGCCAGCAGCACGGACGCTTACCCCCCTGAAGCTTTCTTT.

This clone has more than one count but fewer than ten. The rearrangement joins TRBV13 to TRBJ2-7; 7 nucleotides agree with TRBD1. With V trimmed by 4 bases and J by 2 bases, 11 bases remained unmatched. This CDR3 contains 16 residues. The germline V gene has CDR1 PRHDT and CDR2 FYEKMQ (reference sequence). DNA for the CDR3: TGTGCCAGCAGCTCTGCAGGGGGATTACTTACCTACGAGCAGTACTTC. Protein product: CASSSAGGLLTYEQYF.

The chain joins TRBV25-1 to TRBJ1-2; a weak D match, TRBD1 (5 bases). This CDR3 has 15 residues. Germline V gene data show CDR1 as MGHDK and CDR2 as SYGVNS. V shed 3 bases and J shed 2 bases, with 13 bases lying between them. The DNA for the CDR3 is TGTGCCAGCAGTGACCGCCTTGGGGGAAACTATGGCTACACCTTC. It specifies CASSDRLGGNYGYTF.

There are a few counts of this clone. The chain recombines TRBV15 with TRBJ2-4; tentatively, D is TRBD1 or TRBD2 (5 bases each). Trimming took off 5 bases at V and 4 bases at J, with 12 bases between the two ends. Per the germline V gene, CDR1 is LNHNV and CDR2 is YYDKDF (reference sequence). The CDR3 covers 14 residues. The CDR3 is CATSPRDGKNIQYF. CDR3 coding DNA: TGTGCCACCAGCCCCCGGGACGGTAAAAACATTCAGTACTTC.

The chain uses TRBV4-1 and TRBJ2-2; no clear D gene. Trimming cost V 0 bases and J 4 bases, with 18 bases left between them. Looked up from germline, CDR1 is MGHRA and CDR2 is YSYEKL. The CDR3 extends over 18 amino acids. CDR3: CASSQEPMATPSTGELFF. The CDR3 DNA reads as TGCGCCAGCAGCCAAGAACCCATGGCCACCCCTTCCACCGGGGAGCTGTTTTTT.

The gene calls are TRBV7-9 and TRBJ2-4; D uncertain. Trimming removed 5 bases at V and 13 bases at J, with 3 bases between. Looked up from germline, CDR1 is SEHNR and CDR2 is FQNEAQ (reference sequence). The CDR3 is 8 amino acids. In DNA form, the CDR3 reads TGTGCCAGCAGCGTGCAGTACTTC. Encoded protein: CASSVQYF.

A word on this clone: The junction departs from germline at one end; a sequencing error may be responsible. The chain links TRBV4-1 to TRBJ2-1; D is uncertain. The CDR3 loop spans 11 amino acids. Germline V gene lookup returns CDR1 MGHRA and CDR2 YSYEKL. The CDR3 spells CASSQVAEQFF. The CDR3 DNA follows: TGCGCCAGCAGTCAAGTCGCTGAGCAGTTCTTC.

V is TRBV28 and J is TRBJ2-5; no reliable D call. The ends were cut back, 4 bases at V and 5 bases at J, with 20 bases in the middle. Germline-derived CDR1 and CDR2 are MDHEN and SYDVKM. The CDR3 runs 16 residues. The CDR3 DNA sequence: TGTGCCAGCAGTTCCGTCTCCCTCGCTAGATTCGAGACCCAGTACTTC. Protein: CASSSVSLARFETQYF. Full variable domain (missing parts from reference TRBV28 and TRBJ2-5): DVKVTQSSRYLVKRTGEKVFLECVQDMDHENMFWYRQDPGLGLRLIYFSYDVKMKEKGDIPEGYSVSREKKERFSLILESASTNQTSMYLCASSSVSLARFETQYFGPGTRLLVL.

A single count supports this clone. The chain joins TRBV5-4 to TRBJ2-7; TRBD2 might be the D (7 bases). CDR3 length equals 15 residues. V lost 6 bases and J 2 bases, leaving 18 bases between the germline ends. Germline CDR1 reads SGHNT; CDR2 reads YYREEE (reference sequence). The CDR3 loop reads CASTQRGGVTYEQYF. The CDR3 DNA follows: TGTGCCAGCACCCAAAGGGGGGGGGTAACCTACGAGCAGTACTTC.

J is TRBJ2-7 and V is TRBV7-9; no clear D. CDR1 is SEHNR, CDR2 FQNEAQ, per germline (reference sequence). With 4 bases removed from V and 4 bases from J, the gap between germline ends came to 14 bases. The CDR3 covers 14 residues. This CDR3 is CASSSTRSQYEQYF. The CDR3 region has the DNA TGTGCCAGCAGCTCCACCAGGTCACAGTACGAGCAGTACTTC.

The chain employs TRBV7-6 and TRBJ2-7; no reliable D call. Trimming cost V 5 bases and J 9 bases, with 17 bases left between them. CDR1 is SGHVS, CDR2 FNYEAQ, per germline. CDR3 length: 13 amino acids. The CDR3 loop is CASSLDLRSRQYF. The CDR3 bases are TGTGCCAGCAGCCTGGACCTGAGATCAAGGCAGTACTTC.